These 25 T cell receptor beta chains were all obtained from the same sample, sequenced in a study of shared clonotypes between healthy human individuals. Terminally differentiated effector memory CD45RA+ cells were left out of the naive CD8 fraction, which was CD45RO-negative and positively selected for CCR7. The data were produced by immunoSEQ multiplex PCR, yet TCRdb's version contains in-frame clones alone and is incomplete. The table lists about 2.2 million clones, roughly 95% of them singletons. Sequenced material: naive CD8+ T cells from PBMCs. The source is a man younger than 35 in good health. Some clones in this sample may be carry-over from other donors' samples.

The chain joins TRBV29-1 to TRBJ2-5, with TRBD2 as a possible D gene (6 bases). This CDR3 contains 12 residues. V lost 6 bases and J 3 bases, leaving 11 bases between the germline ends. Germline V gene data show CDR1 as SQVTM and CDR2 as ANQGSEA. CDR3 sequence (DNA): TGCAGCGTAGCGGGCCTAGAAGAGACCCAGTACTTC. Translated: CSVAGLEETQYF.

About this clone: Other DNA sequences from this sample encode an identical CDR3 as well. The chain links TRBV29-1 to TRBJ2-1; a weak D match, TRBD1 (5 bases). The V end was cut by 6 bases, the J end by 7 bases, with 13 bases between. The CDR3 contains 12 residues. Germline V CDR1 and CDR2: SQVTM, ANQGSEA. CDR3: CSVETGDNEQFF. The CDR3 coding sequence is TGCAGCGTGGAAACAGGTGATAATGAGCAGTTCTTC.

In DNA form, the CDR3 reads TGTGCCTGGAGTGTACTCGGGAGAGGGGCCACGCAGTATTTT. This translates into CAWSVLGRGATQYF. V is TRBV30 and J is TRBJ2-3; tentatively, D is TRBD2 (6 bases). The germline gives CDR1 GTSNPN, CDR2 SVGIG (reference sequence). V gave up 0 bases and J gave up 9 bases, with 16 bases separating them. CDR3 length: 14 residues.

Notes on this clone: Other DNA sequences within the sample encode an identical CDR3. The chain couples TRBV27 to TRBJ2-7; 7 nucleotides align to TRBD1. The V gene end was trimmed by 2 bases and the J gene end by 3 bases; junction bases not matched to a gene: 1. The CDR3 totals 13 residues. Germline loops: CDR1 MNHEY, CDR2 SMNVEV (reference sequence). CDR3 nucleotides: TGTGCCAGCAGTTTAGGACAGGTCTACGAGCAGTACTTC. This gives the protein CASSLGQVYEQYF.

The chain joins TRBV2 to TRBJ2-1, with D perhaps assigned TRBD1 or TRBD2 (6 bases each). From germline, CDR1 is SNHLY and CDR2 FYNNEI. This CDR3 contains 13 residues. The ends were cut back, 6 bases at V and 6 bases at J, with 12 bases in the middle. CDR3 loop: CASSRKGGNEQFF. The CDR3, as DNA: TGTGCCAGCAGCCGGAAGGGGGGCAATGAGCAGTTCTTC.

The CDR3 is CASSLGDLGGTEAFF. CDR3 nucleotide sequence: TGTGCCAGCAGCTTAGGGGACCTGGGAGGCACTGAAGCTTTCTTT. The V and J genes are TRBV7-8 and TRBJ1-1, with TRBD1 as a possible D gene (5 bases). Germline V gene lookup returns CDR1 SGHVS and CDR2 FQNEAQ. This CDR3 has 15 residues. V lost 1 base, J lost 4 bases, and 13 bases lay in between.

The genes are TRBV29-1 and TRBJ1-2; no firm D call. Trimming removed 4 bases from V and 0 bases from J, with 15 bases in between. The CDR3 has 15 residues. Germline V gene data show CDR1 as SQVTM and CDR2 as ANQGSEA. The CDR3 DNA sequence: TGCAGCGTTGCATTTTTTCGCGGTACTAACTATGGCTACACCTTC. It is translated as CSVAFFRGTNYGYTF.

V is TRBV9 and J is TRBJ2-3; 7 bases match TRBD2. Trimming at V came to 0 bases and at J to 4 bases, leaving 5 bases not matched to a gene. Germline V gene data show CDR1 as SGDLS and CDR2 as YYNGEE. The CDR3 is 15 residues long. The CDR3 loop reads CASSVVGGRADTQYF. CDR3 in DNA: TGTGCCAGCAGCGTAGTCGGGGGGAGAGCAGATACGCAGTATTTT.

The rearrangement links TRBV28 to TRBJ1-5, with D maybe TRBD1 (5 bases). The V and J ends lost 6 bases and 2 bases respectively, with 14 bases between them. The CDR3 runs to 15 residues. Germline V gives CDR1 MDHEN, CDR2 SYDVKM. This CDR3 is CASRPYPGGNQPQHF. For the CDR3, the DNA is TGTGCCAGCAGACCCTATCCGGGGGGCAATCAGCCCCAGCATTTT. Together with reference TRBV28 and TRBJ1-5, the CDR3 gives the full variable domain: DVKVTQSSRYLVKRTGEKVFLECVQDMDHENMFWYRQDPGLGLRLIYFSYDVKMKEKGDIPEGYSVSREKKERFSLILESASTNQTSMYLCASRPYPGGNQPQHFGDGTRLSIL.

The chain has TRBV7-3 and TRBJ2-1, with D maybe TRBD2 (5 bases). Between the trimmed V and J ends, which lost 3 bases and 7 bases, there was a span of 10 bases. The CDR3 totals 13 residues. Germline loops: CDR1 SGHTA, CDR2 FQGTGA. The DNA for the CDR3 is TGTGCCAGCAGCTTTAGCGTCCGGAATGAGCAGTTCTTC. It is translated as CASSFSVRNEQFF.

The V and J genes are TRBV6-5 and TRBJ1-6; 8 nucleotides agree with TRBD1. Looked up from germline, CDR1 is MNHEY and CDR2 is SVGAGI. V shed 2 bases, J shed 9 bases, and the junction held 6 bases outside the gene matches. The CDR3 extends over 15 amino acids. The CDR3 sequence: CASSYEDRDGSPLHF. The DNA of the CDR3 is TGTGCCAGCAGTTACGAGGACAGGGATGGTTCACCCCTCCACTTT.

The rearrangement links TRBV7-9 to TRBJ2-2; 7 nucleotides agree with TRBD1. The junction had 10 bases not matched to a gene; V was cut back by 2 bases and J by 4 bases. Germline assignment: CDR1 SEHNR and CDR2 FQNEAQ (reference sequence). The CDR3 loop spans 17 amino acids. CDR3: CASSLSLQGTSTGELFF. CDR3 nucleotide sequence: TGTGCCAGCAGCTTATCCTTACAGGGGACCAGCACCGGGGAGCTGTTTTTT. The full variable domain, rest sourced from reference TRBV7-9 and TRBJ2-2, is DTGVSQNPRHKITKRGQNVTFRCDPISEHNRLYWYRQTLGQGPEFLTYFQNEAQLEKSRLLSDRFSAERPKGSFSTLEIQRTEQGDSAMYLCASSLSLQGTSTGELFFGEGSRLTVL.

The gene calls are TRBV19 and TRBJ2-7; 9 nucleotides match TRBD2. CDR3 size: 15 residues. Germline CDR1 and CDR2: LNHDA and SQIVND (reference sequence). The junction had 11 bases not matched to a gene; V was cut back by 6 bases and J by 5 bases. The CDR3 here is CASSQRGSGRDEQYF. As DNA, the CDR3 is TGTGCCAGTAGCCAACGGGGTAGCGGGAGAGACGAGCAGTACTTC.

V usage is TRBV28 and J usage is TRBJ2-7; TRBD2 aligns across 8 bases. The V segment lost 3 bases and the J segment 6 bases; nucleotides outside the gene matches: 7. The CDR3 is made up of 14 amino acids. Germline V gene lookup returns CDR1 MDHEN and CDR2 SYDVKM. As DNA, the CDR3 is TGTGCCAGCAGTTTCCTTAGCGGGATACGCGAGCAGTACTTC. Translating it yields CASSFLSGIREQYF.

This chain joins TRBV9 and TRBJ2-1; D remains ambiguous. Germline CDR1 is SGDLS and CDR2 is YYNGEE. Trimming cost V 3 bases and J 4 bases, with 14 bases left between them. The CDR3 has 15 residues. The CDR3 region is CASSGVKGDYNEQFF. Written as DNA, the CDR3 is TGTGCCAGCAGCGGGGTCAAGGGTGATTACAATGAGCAGTTCTTC.

The chain carries TRBV9 and TRBJ2-1, with D possibly called TRBD1 or TRBD2 (5 bases each). The V end was cut by 3 bases, the J end by 9 bases, with 28 bases between. Germline assignment: CDR1 SGDLS and CDR2 YYNGEE. The CDR3 sequence is 18 residues long. In DNA form, the CDR3 reads TGTGCCAGCAGCGAGGGGCCCTATCGGGACCCCCAATGGCTTGAGCAGTTCTTC. This codes for CASSEGPYRDPQWLEQFF.

CDR3 nucleotides: TGTGCCAGCAGCGTAGAAGGGACAGGGCCCACCGGGGAGCTGTTTTTT. Protein: CASSVEGTGPTGELFF. The chain links TRBV9 to TRBJ2-2, with 9 bases fitting TRBD1. CDR3 size: 16 residues. The V segment lost 0 bases and the J segment 4 bases; nucleotides outside the gene matches: 4. Germline CDR1 SGDLS, CDR2 YYNGEE.

The chain has TRBV19 and TRBJ2-7, with TRBD2 identical over 8 bases. V lost 3 bases to trimming and J lost 4 bases; unmatched junction nucleotides: 11. Germline V CDR1 and CDR2: LNHDA, SQIVND (reference sequence). The CDR3 length is 16 residues. CDR3 in amino acids: CASSIGRGRLAYEQYF. The CDR3 region has the DNA TGTGCCAGTAGTATCGGGAGGGGGAGACTAGCGTACGAGCAGTACTTC.

V is TRBV7-9 and J is TRBJ2-7; possible D gene TRBD2, 5 bases. V dropped 5 bases and J dropped 0 bases, with 17 bases sitting between them. In germline, CDR1 is SEHNR, CDR2 FQNEAQ (reference sequence). The length of the CDR3 is 16 residues. Here the CDR3 reads CASSPREGPISYEQYF. DNA for the CDR3: TGTGCCAGCAGCCCCCGTGAGGGTCCTATCTCCTACGAGCAGTACTTC.

V is TRBV29-1 and J is TRBJ2-2; 8 bases line up with TRBD2. CDR3 length equals 19 residues. Germline-derived CDR1 and CDR2 are SQVTM and ANQGSEA. The V gene end was trimmed by 0 bases and the J gene end by 5 bases; junction bases not matched to a gene: 17. CDR3 region: CSVEEDIGGAGVVTGELFF. The DNA for the CDR3 is TGCAGCGTTGAAGAGGATATTGGGGGAGCGGGAGTAGTTACCGGGGAGCTGTTTTTT.

V usage is TRBV18 and J usage is TRBJ2-3; TRBD1 or TRBD2 may be the D gene (5 bases each). CDR1 is KGHSH, CDR2 LQKENI, per germline. The CDR3 length is 14 residues. The V end was cut by 3 bases, the J end by 4 bases, with 11 bases between. Written as DNA, the CDR3 is TGTGCCAGCTCACCTGGGGGAGAGGCAGATACGCAGTATTTT. This encodes CASSPGGEADTQYF. Variable domain in full (rest from reference TRBV18 and TRBJ2-3): NAGVMQNPRHLVRRRGQEARLRCSPMKGHSHVYWYRQLPEEGLKFMVYLQKENIIDESGMPKERFSAEFPKEGPSILRIQQVVRGDSAAYFCASSPGGEADTQYFGPGTRLTVL.

The chain carries TRBV10-3 and TRBJ2-4; 9 bases fit TRBD2. J gave up 2 bases and V 0 bases, and 11 bases lay outside the gene matches. The CDR3 consists of 19 residues. Per the germline V gene, CDR1 is ENHRY and CDR2 is SYGVKD. This chain's CDR3 is CAISESSVSGSGTKNIQYF. The CDR3 region has the DNA TGTGCCATCAGTGAGTCGAGTGTTAGCGGGAGTGGGACCAAAAACATTCAGTACTTC.

The chain joins TRBV27 to TRBJ2-7; 7 bases line up with TRBD1. The germline gives CDR1 MNHEY, CDR2 SMNVEV (reference sequence). The CDR3 is 13 residues long. With V trimmed by 7 bases and J by 4 bases, 7 bases remained unmatched. The CDR3 coding sequence is TGTGCCAGCACTGACAGGGTAGGTTACGAGCAGTACTTC. Translation gives CASTDRVGYEQYF.

The genes are TRBV15 and TRBJ2-7; 11 bases fit TRBD1. CDR1 is LNHNV, CDR2 YYDKDF, per germline (reference sequence). V lost 0 bases to trimming and J lost 3 bases; unmatched junction nucleotides: 7. The CDR3 is 17 residues long. This chain's CDR3 is CATSREIGQGAYYEQYF. The DNA for the CDR3 is TGTGCCACCAGCAGAGAGATAGGACAGGGGGCGTACTACGAGCAGTACTTC. Drawing the rest from reference TRBV15 and TRBJ2-7, the complete variable domain is DAMVIQNPRYQVTQFGKPVTLSCSQTLNHNVMYWYQQKSSQAPKLLFHYYDKDFNNEADTPDNFQSRRPNTSFCFLDIRSPGLGDTAMYLCATSREIGQGAYYEQYFGPGTRLTVT.

This chain uses TRBV30 with TRBJ2-7, with unresolved D. The length of the CDR3 is 12 residues. From germline, CDR1 is GTSNPN and CDR2 SVGIG (reference sequence). Trimming stripped 1 base from V and 3 bases from J, with 7 bases between. This CDR3 reads CAWSDTYYEQYF. Written as DNA, the CDR3 is TGTGCCTGGAGTGACACCTACTACGAGCAGTACTTC.